A selection of T cell receptor beta chains follows, all from one sample in a study of cytomegalovirus exposure and HLA in healthy donors. Assay used: immunoSEQ multiplex PCR; TCRdb lists only in-frame clones, some missing. The repertoire consists of about 150,000 clones, with about 83% occurring once and the leading ten covering 10% to 15%. Sequenced: PBMCs. Receptors were obtained from a man aged 40-49 years in good health and CMV-seropositive. The CDR3 runs from the conserved cysteine through the conserved F or W. D genes are given only for firm matches. Size is stated for part of the rows, as once, few or many counts, or as a class when the clone is expanded.

abundance: .
v_gene: TRBV9
d_gene: TRBD2
j_gene: TRBJ2-3
CDR3nt: TGTGCCAGCAGCGCCAGACTAGCGGAGGCCACAGATACGCAGTATTTT
CDR3aa: CASSARLAEATDTQYF

abundance: .
v_gene: TRBV4-2
d_gene: TRBD1
j_gene: TRBJ2-6
CDR3nt: TGTGCCAGCAGCCAAGCTGGACAGGCACTTTTTGGGGCCAACGTCCTGACTTTC
CDR3aa: CASSQAGQALFGANVLTF

abundance: .
v_gene: TRBV18
d_gene: TRBD1
j_gene: TRBJ1-3
CDR3nt: TGTGCCAGCTCACCTCTGGGACAGCTATCTGGAAACACCATATATTTT
CDR3aa: CASSPLGQLSGNTIYF

abundance: .
v_gene: TRBV4-1
d_gene: TRBD1
j_gene: TRBJ1-1
CDR3nt: TGCGCCAGCAGCCAAGGAACAGGGGGAATTGAAGCTTTCTTT
CDR3aa: CASSQGTGGIEAFF

abundance: .
v_gene: TRBV4-3
d_gene: TRBD1
j_gene: TRBJ2-1
CDR3nt: TGCGCCAGCAGCCATAGACAGGGGACTGAGCAGTTCTTC
CDR3aa: CASSHRQGTEQFF

abundance: .
v_gene: TRBV6-5
d_gene: .
j_gene: TRBJ1-2
CDR3nt: TGTGCCAGCAGTACCCTGGGGGGGGCCGTCTATGGCTACACCTTC
CDR3aa: CASSTLGGAVYGYTF

abundance: few
v_gene: TRBV28
d_gene: .
j_gene: TRBJ2-1
CDR3nt: TGTGCCAGCAGTTTCCCAGTGGGAGAGTACAATGAGCAGTTCTTC
CDR3aa: CASSFPVGEYNEQFF

abundance: .
v_gene: TRBV14
d_gene: .
j_gene: TRBJ1-2
CDR3nt: TGTGCCAGCAGCCCGGGATTCTTGTATGGCTACACCTTC
CDR3aa: CASSPGFLYGYTF

abundance: .
v_gene: TRBV9
d_gene: TRBD2
j_gene: TRBJ2-7
CDR3nt: TGTGCCAGCAGCGTAGCCCCGACTAGCGCGTCCTACGAGCAGTACTTC
CDR3aa: CASSVAPTSASYEQYF

abundance: .
v_gene: TRBV7-2
d_gene: TRBD2
j_gene: TRBJ2-3
CDR3nt: TGTGCCAGCAGCTACCTAGCGGGAGAAACAGATACGCAGTATTTT
CDR3aa: CASSYLAGETDTQYF

abundance: once
v_gene: TRBV7-9
d_gene: .
j_gene: TRBJ1-5
CDR3nt: TGTTCCAGCAGCCAAACAGGGAATCAGCCCCAGCATTTT
CDR3aa: CSSSQTGNQPQHF

abundance: .
v_gene: TRBV5-1
d_gene: TRBD2
j_gene: TRBJ2-7
CDR3nt: TGCGCCAGCAGCTTGAAAGGTTTAGGACTAGCGGGCGTCGAGCAGTACTTC
CDR3aa: CASSLKGLGLAGVEQYF

abundance: .
v_gene: TRBV7-9
d_gene: .
j_gene: TRBJ2-7
CDR3nt: TGTGCCAGCAGCTTAGTCGGGGAGAGCTCCTACGAGCAGTACTTC
CDR3aa: CASSLVGESSYEQYF

abundance: .
v_gene: TRBV28
d_gene: .
j_gene: TRBJ2-4
CDR3nt: TGTGCCAGCAGTTTAACTCTTCTGGCAGGGGTTCTAGCCAAAAACATTCAGTACTTC
CDR3aa: CASSLTLLAGVLAKNIQYF

abundance: .
v_gene: TRBV10-3
d_gene: TRBD1
j_gene: TRBJ1-4
CDR3nt: TGTGCCTCGCACGGGACAGGGGTCGAAAAACTGTTTTTT
CDR3aa: CASHGTGVEKLFF

abundance: .
v_gene: TRBV9
d_gene: TRBD2
j_gene: TRBJ2-1
CDR3nt: TGTGCCAGCAGCGTAGTTTATTGGACTAGCGGGACCGCAGCCTACAATGAGCAGTTCTTC
CDR3aa: CASSVVYWTSGTAAYNEQFF

abundance: .
v_gene: TRBV27
d_gene: .
j_gene: TRBJ2-7
CDR3nt: TGTGCCAGCAGTCCTCAGGGCTACTACGAGCAGTACTTC
CDR3aa: CASSPQGYYEQYF

abundance: .
v_gene: TRBV28
d_gene: TRBD2
j_gene: TRBJ2-3
CDR3nt: TGTGCCAGCTCTACCCCCGAGAGCGGGAGGTTGGATACGCAGTATTTT
CDR3aa: CASSTPESGRLDTQYF

abundance: .
v_gene: TRBV27
d_gene: .
j_gene: TRBJ2-7
CDR3nt: TGTGCCAGCAGTTCCAATCGGGGGGCTCAGCAGTACTTC
CDR3aa: CASSSNRGAQQYF

abundance: .
v_gene: TRBV2
d_gene: TRBD1
j_gene: TRBJ2-7
CDR3nt: TGTGCCAGCAGTAAGGACAGGGTGAACTACGAGCAGTACTTC
CDR3aa: CASSKDRVNYEQYF

abundance: .
v_gene: TRBV6-5
d_gene: .
j_gene: TRBJ2-2
CDR3nt: TGTGCCAGCTCGTTGGCAGTCACCGGGGAGCTGTTTTTT
CDR3aa: CASSLAVTGELFF

abundance: .
v_gene: TRBV7-2
d_gene: .
j_gene: TRBJ2-1
CDR3nt: TGTGCCAGCAGCTTAGAGCCTCCTTGGAATGAGCAGTTCTTC
CDR3aa: CASSLEPPWNEQFF

abundance: .
v_gene: TRBV28
d_gene: .
j_gene: TRBJ1-3
CDR3nt: TGTGCCAGCAGTTGGCCTGGAAACACCATATATTTT
CDR3aa: CASSWPGNTIYF

abundance: few
v_gene: TRBV10-3
d_gene: .
j_gene: TRBJ2-5
CDR3nt: TGTGCCATCAGTGACAGAAGTCAAGAGACCCAGTACTTC
CDR3aa: CAISDRSQETQYF

abundance: .
v_gene: TRBV7-9
d_gene: TRBD1
j_gene: TRBJ1-1
CDR3nt: TGTTCCAGCAGCCCGCCCGGGACAGTGAACACTGAAGCTTTCTTT
CDR3aa: CSSSPPGTVNTEAFF